Listed here are 25 T cell receptor beta chains from one sample, sequenced in a study of blood T cell repertoires in COVID-19. Repertoires were generated with immunoSEQ multiplex PCR, while TCRdb's copy carries only in-frame clones and drops some. The sample lists about 320,000 clones; 90% were seen once. Input material: PBMCs or T cells enriched from blood (not recorded which). The receptor set was obtained from a man aged 55-75 years who had recovered from COVID-19.

This clone was seen only a few times. The chain employs TRBV5-5 and TRBJ2-7; 8 nucleotides match TRBD1. V dropped 0 bases and J dropped 4; count of bases not matched to a gene: 6. The CDR3 is 15 residues long. Germline lookup yields CDR1 SGHKS and CDR2 YYEKEE (reference sequence). For the CDR3, the DNA is TGTGCCAGCAGCTTGGGTTGGACAGGGTCTTACGAGCAGTACTTC. Amino acid sequence: CASSLGWTGSYEQYF.

The J gene is TRBJ1-3, the V gene TRBV4-1, with 7 bases aligning to TRBD1. CDR1 and CDR2 from the germline V gene are MGHRA and YSYEKL. Germline trimming cut 0 bases from V and 1 base from J; bases unmatched to any gene: 3. The CDR3 contains 16 residues. The CDR3 nucleotides are TGCGCCAGCAGCCAAGAACAGGGGAGGTCTGGAAACACCATATATTTT. Translation gives CASSQEQGRSGNTIYF.

Note on this clone: This CDR3 is also generated by other DNA sequences in the sample. The rearrangement links TRBV5-1 to TRBJ2-7; no definite D call. Germline CDR1 is SGHRS and CDR2 is YFSETQ. Trimming shortened V by 0 bases and J by 3 bases, and 4 bases separated the two germline ends. The CDR3 has 12 amino acids. CDR3 in amino acids: CASSLDFYEQYF. The CDR3 region has the DNA TGCGCCAGCAGCTTGGACTTCTACGAGCAGTACTTC.

This chain uses TRBV11-2 with TRBJ1-1; 7 bases are shared with TRBD1. Germline loops: CDR1 SGHAT, CDR2 FQNNGV. The junction had 12 bases not matched to a gene; V was cut back by 0 bases and J by 5 bases. The CDR3 is 17 residues long. CDR3 sequence reads: CASSLEGVEGARTEAFF. The DNA for the CDR3 is TGTGCCAGCAGCTTAGAGGGGGTCGAGGGGGCCAGGACTGAAGCTTTCTTT.

This clone has only one observation. The V gene is TRBV4-3, the J gene TRBJ1-5; D possibly corresponds to TRBD1 (5 bases). V lost 1 base and J 7 bases, leaving 11 bases between the germline ends. The CDR3 length is 14 residues. Germline CDR1 reads LGHNA; CDR2 reads YSLEER. For the CDR3, the DNA is TGCGCCAGCAGCCAAGTCGCAGGGAGGCAGCCCCAGCATTTT. It specifies CASSQVAGRQPQHF.

This chain links TRBV9 with TRBJ1-6; 7 bases agree with TRBD1. The germline gives CDR1 SGDLS, CDR2 YYNGEE. This CDR3 spans 13 amino acids. V dropped 3 bases and J dropped 6; count of bases not matched to a gene: 0. The CDR3 here is CASSDRGNSPLHF. The CDR3 nucleotides read TGTGCCAGCAGCGACAGGGGTAATTCACCCCTCCACTTT.

This chain joins TRBV5-1 and TRBJ2-4, with 10 bases lining up with TRBD1. The CDR3 covers 18 residues. Germline CDR1 and CDR2: SGHRS and YFSETQ. V lost 2 bases, J lost 0 bases, and 8 bases stayed unmatched. The CDR3 is CASSLPPGQGLAKNIQYF. CDR3 bases: TGCGCCAGCAGCTTACCTCCGGGACAGGGGTTAGCCAAAAACATTCAGTACTTC. Based on the CDR3 plus reference TRBV5-1 and TRBJ2-4, the full variable domain is KAGVTQTPRYLIKTRGQQVTLSCSPISGHRSVSWYQQTPGQGLQFLFEYFSETQRNKGNFPGRFSGRQFSNSRSEMNVSTLELGDSALYLCASSLPPGQGLAKNIQYFGAGTRLSVL.

This sequence joins TRBV10-3 and TRBJ1-5; possibly TRBD1 for D (6 bases). Looked up from germline, CDR1 is ENHRY and CDR2 is SYGVKD. The CDR3 has 14 amino acids. V was trimmed by 6 bases and J by 4 bases, leaving 13 bases between them. In nucleotides, the CDR3 is TGTGCCATCAGGGGAGGGGACACAAATCAGCCCCAGCATTTT. This translates into CAIRGGDTNQPQHF.

The chain is built from TRBV28 and TRBJ1-1, with 7 bases that match TRBD1. Germline V gene lookup returns CDR1 MDHEN and CDR2 SYDVKM. The V and J ends lost 4 bases and 2 bases, in that order; junction bases with no gene match: 16. The CDR3 is made up of 18 amino acids. The CDR3 region is CASSSPGRGGQANTEAFF. DNA for the CDR3: TGTGCCAGCAGTTCCCCAGGTCGGGGCGGACAGGCCAACACTGAAGCTTTCTTT.

The chain joins TRBV4-1 to TRBJ1-6; maybe TRBD1 (6 bases). With 0 bases removed from V and 5 bases from J, the gap between germline ends came to 11 bases. Germline lookup yields CDR1 MGHRA and CDR2 YSYEKL. The CDR3 has 16 residues. CDR3 protein: CASSQEFRQDNSPLHF. The CDR3 region has the DNA TGCGCCAGCAGCCAAGAGTTCCGACAGGATAATTCACCCCTCCACTTT.

The chain carries TRBV7-9 and TRBJ2-5; D is ambiguous. This CDR3 comprises 13 residues. V lost 6 bases, J lost 4 bases, and 12 bases lay in between. Germline V lookup: CDR1 SEHNR, CDR2 FQNEAQ (reference sequence). The CDR3 loop is CASSNEVPETQYF. In DNA, the CDR3 is TGTGCCAGCAGTAATGAGGTCCCAGAGACCCAGTACTTC.

The chain employs TRBV5-8 and TRBJ1-5, with D hard to call. Germline V gene sequence: CDR1 SGHTS, CDR2 YDEGEE. Trimming left V 3 bases short and J 0 bases short, with 7 bases between. This CDR3 has 14 amino acids. CDR3 sequence (DNA): TGTGCCAGCAGCTCGGTGTATAGCAATCAGCCCCAGCATTTT. It codes for CASSSVYSNQPQHF.

The chain recombines TRBV30 with TRBJ1-6, with TRBD1 matching over 8 bases. V shed 4 bases, J shed 5 bases, and the junction held 7 bases outside the gene matches. The CDR3 totals 15 residues. Germline V CDR1 and CDR2: GTSNPN, SVGIG (reference sequence). The CDR3 sequence: CAWTRQGTDNSPLHF. The CDR3 DNA sequence: TGTGCCTGGACCCGACAGGGGACCGATAATTCACCCCTCCACTTT.

The rearrangement joins TRBV6-5 to TRBJ1-2; 8 bases are shared with TRBD1. This CDR3 region has 14 residues. V gave up 2 bases and J gave up 8 bases; unmatched junction bases: 7. CDR1 and CDR2 (germline): MNHEY, SVGAGI. Here the CDR3 DNA reads TGTGCCAGCAGTTACACCGAGACAGGGGTCGGCTACACCTTC. This codes for CASSYTETGVGYTF.

The rearrangement uses TRBV7-3 and TRBJ1-4; D ambiguous. The CDR3 length is 13 residues. The germline gives CDR1 SGHTA, CDR2 FQGTGA. V lost 5 bases and J lost 6, with 10 bases in between. For the CDR3, the DNA is TGTGCCAGCAGCCCCGGTCCGGATGAAAAACTGTTTTTT. It yields the protein CASSPGPDEKLFF.

The chain employs TRBV7-2 and TRBJ2-4, with TRBD2 as a possible D gene (5 bases). V dropped 5 bases and J dropped 7 bases, with 15 bases sitting between them. Germline-derived CDR1 and CDR2 are SGHTA and FQGNSA. The CDR3 spans 14 residues. The CDR3 region has the DNA TGTGCCAGCAGCCCCGGACCGAGGGTGAACATTCAGTACTTC. Its translation is CASSPGPRVNIQYF.

This clone was detected once. The chain combines TRBV5-6 with TRBJ2-4, with D possibly being TRBD2 (6 bases). The CDR3 spans 16 residues. The V gene's germline CDR1 is SGHDT and CDR2 YYEEEE. Trimming removed 3 bases at V and 11 bases at J, with 24 bases between. The CDR3 is CASSSRERVVPTFQYF. In DNA form, the CDR3 reads TGTGCCAGCAGCTCCCGGGAGAGGGTGGTACCAACTTTTCAGTACTTC.

The V call is TRBV7-9, the J call TRBJ2-7, with D maybe TRBD1 (6 bases). The germline V and J ends were trimmed by 5 bases and 2 bases, with 16 bases remaining between them. The CDR3 has 15 amino acids. Germline lookup yields CDR1 SEHNR and CDR2 FQNEAQ (reference sequence). For the CDR3, the DNA is TGTGCCAGCAGCCATGGACAGACAAAACCCTACGAGCAGTACTTC. Residues: CASSHGQTKPYEQYF.

The genes are TRBV5-1 and TRBJ2-3; TRBD1 matches at 8 bases. The CDR3 has 16 amino acids. With V trimmed by 0 bases and J by 6 bases, 9 bases remained unmatched. CDR1 is SGHRS and CDR2 is YFSETQ in the germline V gene. CDR3 region: CASSLGDRFKSDTQYF. The CDR3 DNA follows: TGCGCCAGCAGCTTGGGGGACAGGTTCAAATCGGATACGCAGTATTTT.

The J gene is TRBJ1-5, the V gene TRBV5-8, with no clear D. Germline V gene data show CDR1 as SGHTS and CDR2 as YDEGEE. V dropped 0 bases and J dropped 3 bases, with 22 bases sitting between them. The CDR3 contains 19 residues. As DNA, the CDR3 is TGTGCCAGCAGCTTGGGACGGACGGGGATGGGAGAGGCCAATCAGCCCCAGCATTTT. Residues: CASSLGRTGMGEANQPQHF.

The chain has TRBV5-1 and TRBJ1-4; the D gene is possibly TRBD1 (5 bases). From germline, CDR1 is SGHRS and CDR2 YFSETQ. V was trimmed by 0 bases and J by 11 bases, leaving 20 bases between them. CDR3 length equals 16 residues. CDR3 nucleotides: TGCGCCAGCAGCTTGGGAGACAGCGGAGGGCTTCGGAAACTGTTTTTT. Its protein product is CASSLGDSGGLRKLFF. The full variable domain, rest sourced from reference TRBV5-1 and TRBJ1-4, is KAGVTQTPRYLIKTRGQQVTLSCSPISGHRSVSWYQQTPGQGLQFLFEYFSETQRNKGNFPGRFSGRQFSNSRSEMNVSTLELGDSALYLCASSLGDSGGLRKLFFGSGTQLSVL.

J is TRBJ2-2 and V is TRBV11-2, with D possibly TRBD2 on 6 matching bases. The CDR3 has 16 amino acids. Germline values: CDR1 SGHAT, CDR2 FQNNGV. Deletions cut 4 bases from V and 6 bases from J, with 18 bases between. The CDR3 DNA reads as TGTGCCAGCAGCTATTTACGCGGGACGTCTGCCGGGGAGCTGTTTTTT. It specifies CASSYLRGTSAGELFF.

The chain couples TRBV7-9 to TRBJ1-2; 9 bases match TRBD1. J gave up 8 bases and V 5 bases, and 3 bases lay outside the gene matches. CDR1 and CDR2 from the germline V gene are SEHNR and FQNEAQ (reference sequence). CDR3 length: 12 amino acids. This CDR3 reads CASSPTGGGYTF. Here the CDR3 DNA reads TGTGCCAGCAGCCCTACAGGGGGCGGCTACACCTTC. The entire variable domain, with the rest obtained from reference TRBV7-9 and TRBJ1-2, is as follows: DTGVSQNPRHKITKRGQNVTFRCDPISEHNRLYWYRQTLGQGPEFLTYFQNEAQLEKSRLLSDRFSAERPKGSFSTLEIQRTEQGDSAMYLCASSPTGGGYTFGSGTRLTVV.

The chain recombines TRBV30 with TRBJ2-7, with D possibly matching TRBD1 (5 bases). The CDR3 runs to 11 residues. Trimming removed 5 bases at V and 4 bases at J, with 9 bases between. CDR1 GTSNPN and CDR2 SVGIG come from the germline V gene (reference sequence). CDR3 bases: TGTGCCTGGGACAGCCCATACGAGCAGTACTTC. This translates into CAWDSPYEQYF.

The chain uses TRBV9 and TRBJ2-7; 8 bases agree with TRBD2. This CDR3 has 13 amino acids. In germline, CDR1 is SGDLS, CDR2 YYNGEE. With 1 base clipped from V and 8 bases from J, the junction kept 5 bases outside the gene matches. For the CDR3, the DNA is TGTGCCAGCAGCGTATCGAGCGGGAGCCAGCAGTACTTC. Protein product: CASSVSSGSQQYF.